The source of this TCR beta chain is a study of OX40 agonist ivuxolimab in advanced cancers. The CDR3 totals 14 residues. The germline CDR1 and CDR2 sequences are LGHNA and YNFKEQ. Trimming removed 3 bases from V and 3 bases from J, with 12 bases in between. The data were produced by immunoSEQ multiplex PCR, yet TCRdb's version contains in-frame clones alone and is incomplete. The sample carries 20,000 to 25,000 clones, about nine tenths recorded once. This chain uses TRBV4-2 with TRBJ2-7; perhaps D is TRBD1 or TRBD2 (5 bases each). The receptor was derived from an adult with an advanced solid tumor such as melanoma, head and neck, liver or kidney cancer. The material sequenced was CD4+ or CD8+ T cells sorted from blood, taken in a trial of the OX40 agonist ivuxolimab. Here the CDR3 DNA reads TGTGCCAGCAGCCAGCCCGGGACGGACTACGAGCAGTACTTC. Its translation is CASSQPGTDYEQYF.